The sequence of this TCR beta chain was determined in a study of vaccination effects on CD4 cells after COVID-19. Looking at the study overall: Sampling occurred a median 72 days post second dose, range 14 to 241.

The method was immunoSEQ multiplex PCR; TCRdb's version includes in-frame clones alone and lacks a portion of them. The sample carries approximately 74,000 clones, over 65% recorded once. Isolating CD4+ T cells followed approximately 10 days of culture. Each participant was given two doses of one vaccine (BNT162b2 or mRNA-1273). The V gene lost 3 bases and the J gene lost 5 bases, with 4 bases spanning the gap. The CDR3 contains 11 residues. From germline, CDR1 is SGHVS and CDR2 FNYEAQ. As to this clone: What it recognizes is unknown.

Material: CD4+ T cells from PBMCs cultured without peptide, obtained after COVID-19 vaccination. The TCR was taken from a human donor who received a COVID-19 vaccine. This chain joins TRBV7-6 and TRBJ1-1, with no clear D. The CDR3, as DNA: TGTGCCAGCAGCTTTGGTACTGAAGCTTTCTTT. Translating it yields CASSFGTEAFF.